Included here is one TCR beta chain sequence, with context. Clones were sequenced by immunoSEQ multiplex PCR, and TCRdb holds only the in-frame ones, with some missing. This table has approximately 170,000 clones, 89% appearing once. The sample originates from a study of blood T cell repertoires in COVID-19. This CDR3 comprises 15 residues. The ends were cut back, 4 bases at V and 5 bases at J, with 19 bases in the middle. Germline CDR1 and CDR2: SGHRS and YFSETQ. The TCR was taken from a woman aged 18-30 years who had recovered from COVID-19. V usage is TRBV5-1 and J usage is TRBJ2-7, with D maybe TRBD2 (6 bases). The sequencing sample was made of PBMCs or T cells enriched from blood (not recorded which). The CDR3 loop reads CASSTGLPMAHEQYF. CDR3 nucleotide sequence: TGCGCCAGCAGCACAGGACTACCTATGGCCCACGAGCAGTACTTC.